These 2 T cell receptor beta chains originate from one sample sequenced in a study of technical replicates of blood from several donors. Some clones are missing from TCRdb's copy, which holds only in-frame ones; the method was immunoSEQ multiplex PCR. Among more than 90,000 clones listed, 85% to 95% were seen once. The material sequenced was T cells isolated from PBMCs. All receptors derive from a human donor in good health.

This clone was counted a single time. The rearrangement links TRBV6-4 to TRBJ1-2; D remains unclear. Germline CDR1 reads MRHNA; CDR2 reads SNTAGT. The CDR3 consists of 11 residues. The ends were cut back, 8 bases at V and 7 bases at J, with 11 bases in the middle. CDR3 sequence (DNA): TGTGCCAGCCAAGAGGCTTGTGGCTACACCTTC. It yields the protein CASQEACGYTF.

The rearrangement uses TRBV6-5 and TRBJ2-5, with 10 bases aligning to TRBD2. Germline V gene lookup returns CDR1 MNHEY and CDR2 SVGAGI. V shed 5 bases, J shed 7 bases, and the junction held 10 bases outside the gene matches. The CDR3 loop spans 15 amino acids. CDR3 region: CASSGGTSELRTQYF. The CDR3 DNA reads TGTGCCAGCAGTGGCGGGACTAGCGAATTGAGGACCCAGTACTTC.